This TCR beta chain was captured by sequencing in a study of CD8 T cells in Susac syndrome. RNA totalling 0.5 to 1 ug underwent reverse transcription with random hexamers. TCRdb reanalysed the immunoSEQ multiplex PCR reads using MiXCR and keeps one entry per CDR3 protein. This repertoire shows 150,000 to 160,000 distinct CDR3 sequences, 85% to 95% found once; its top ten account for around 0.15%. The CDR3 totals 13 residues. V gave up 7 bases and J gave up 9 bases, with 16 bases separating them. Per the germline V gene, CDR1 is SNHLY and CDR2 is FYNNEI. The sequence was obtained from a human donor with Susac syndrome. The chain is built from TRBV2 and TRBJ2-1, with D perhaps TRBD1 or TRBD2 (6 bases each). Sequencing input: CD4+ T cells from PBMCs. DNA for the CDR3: TGTGCCAGCAAGAGGGGGGACACCAGTGAGCAGTTCTTC. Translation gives CASKRGDTSEQFF.